This TCR beta chain derives from a study of T cell changes during pregnancy in multiple sclerosis. Produced via immunoSEQ multiplex PCR; TCRdb's table is partial and in-frame only. The sample consists of around 56,000 clones, about nine tenths of them appearing once. Germline loops: CDR1 GTSNPN, CDR2 SVGIG (reference sequence). V was shortened by 1 base and J by 5 bases, with 8 bases between the two germline ends. This CDR3 is 12 amino acids long. The sequence came from a female donor in good health, enrolled as a control in a pregnancy study. The V and J genes are TRBV30 and TRBJ2-5; D is ambiguous. Source: peripheral blood, taken in the first trimester of pregnancy. CDR3 nucleotide sequence: TGTGCCTGGAGTGAGAGTCGGGAGACCCAGTACTTC. Its translation: CAWSESRETQYF.